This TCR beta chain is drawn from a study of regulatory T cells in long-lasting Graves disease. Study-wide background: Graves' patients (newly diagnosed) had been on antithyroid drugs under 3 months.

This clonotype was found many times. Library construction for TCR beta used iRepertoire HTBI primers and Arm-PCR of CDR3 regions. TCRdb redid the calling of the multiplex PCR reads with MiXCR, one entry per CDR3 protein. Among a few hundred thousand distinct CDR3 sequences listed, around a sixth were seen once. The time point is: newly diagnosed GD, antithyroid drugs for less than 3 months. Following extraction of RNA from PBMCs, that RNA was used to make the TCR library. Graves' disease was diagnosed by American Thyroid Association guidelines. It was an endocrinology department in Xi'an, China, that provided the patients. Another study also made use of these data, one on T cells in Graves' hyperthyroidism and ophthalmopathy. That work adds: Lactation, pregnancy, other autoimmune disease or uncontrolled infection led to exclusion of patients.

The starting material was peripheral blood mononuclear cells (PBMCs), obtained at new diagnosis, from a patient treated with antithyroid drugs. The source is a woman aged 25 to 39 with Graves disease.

This CDR3 reads CASSPGTHNPYEQYF. The CDR3, as DNA: TGTGCCAGCAGCCCCGGGACACACAACCCCTACGAGCAGTACTTC. The J gene is TRBJ2-7, the V gene TRBV7-2, with TRBD1 as a possible D gene (6 bases). The CDR3 spans 15 residues. Germline V gene lookup returns CDR1 SGHTA and CDR2 FQGNSA. V lost 5 bases, J lost 2 bases, and 16 bases lay in between.